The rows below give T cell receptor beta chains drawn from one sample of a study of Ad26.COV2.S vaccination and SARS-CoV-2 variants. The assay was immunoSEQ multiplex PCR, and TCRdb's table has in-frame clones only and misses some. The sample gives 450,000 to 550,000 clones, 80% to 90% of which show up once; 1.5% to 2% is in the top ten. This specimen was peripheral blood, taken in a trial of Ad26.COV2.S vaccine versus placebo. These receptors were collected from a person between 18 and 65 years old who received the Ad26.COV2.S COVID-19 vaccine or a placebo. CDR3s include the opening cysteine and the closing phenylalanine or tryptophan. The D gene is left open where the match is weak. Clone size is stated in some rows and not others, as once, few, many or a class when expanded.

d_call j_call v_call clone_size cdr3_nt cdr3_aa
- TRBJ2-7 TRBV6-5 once TGTGCCAGCAGTTCGCCGGGTGGAGAGCAGTACTTC CASSSPGGEQYF
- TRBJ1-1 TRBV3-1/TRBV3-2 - TGTGCCAGCAGCCAAGAATCCACTGAAGCTTTCTTT CASSQESTEAFF
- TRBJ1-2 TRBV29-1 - TGCAGCGTTGAAGGCAGCTCAAGAGGCTATGGCTACACCTTC CSVEGSSRGYGYTF
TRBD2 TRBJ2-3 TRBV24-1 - TGTGCCACCAGTGATTTTGCAGGGACGGGACTAGCTCGCACAGATACGCAGTATTTT CATSDFAGTGLARTDTQYF
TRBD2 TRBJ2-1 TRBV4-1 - TGCGCCAGCAGCCAAGGGCTAGCGGGTAGGGCCGGCAATGAGCAGTTCTTC CASSQGLAGRAGNEQFF
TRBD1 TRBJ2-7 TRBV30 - TGTGCCCTATTACAGGGGGTGTCCTACGAGCAGTACTTC CALLQGVSYEQYF
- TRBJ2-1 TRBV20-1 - TGCAGTGCTAGTTTCCGTCTTAACAATGAGCAGTTCTTC CSASFRLNNEQFF
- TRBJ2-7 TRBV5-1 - TGCGCCAGCAGCCTGGTGTCAGCTAGCTACGAGCAGTACTTC CASSLVSASYEQYF
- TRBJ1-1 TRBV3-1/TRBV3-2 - TGTGCCAGCAGCCAAGAGACCCCCTTGAACACTGAAGCTTTCTTT CASSQETPLNTEAFF
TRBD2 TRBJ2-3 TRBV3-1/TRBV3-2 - TGTGCCAGCCGACTAGCGGGGGGACCTACGCAGTATTTT CASRLAGGPTQYF
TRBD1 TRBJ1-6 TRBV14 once TGTGCCAGCAGCCAGGCTTGGACAGGGGATTCACCCCTCCACTTT CASSQAWTGDSPLHF
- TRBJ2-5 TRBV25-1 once TGTGCCAGCAGTGCACCCCCGGGAAGGGGAGAAGAGACCCAGTACTTC CASSAPPGRGEETQYF
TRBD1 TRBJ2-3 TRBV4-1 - TGCGCCAGCAGCCGAACGTATTTCGTAGGACAGGGGACAGTAGATACGCAGTATTTT CASSRTYFVGQGTVDTQYF
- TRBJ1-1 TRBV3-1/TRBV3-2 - TGTGCCAGCCATGCCGGACAGCTGAACACTGAAGCTTTCTTT CASHAGQLNTEAFF
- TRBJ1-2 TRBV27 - TGTGCCAGCACCCCAAGGGGGGGAGACTATGGCTACACCTTC CASTPRGGDYGYTF
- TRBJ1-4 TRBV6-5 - TGTGCCAGCAGTTACTCGGGACACGAGGAAAAACTGTTTTTT CASSYSGHEEKLFF
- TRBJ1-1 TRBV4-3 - TGCGCCAGCAGCCAAATCACTTACAGGGCTACTGAAGCTTTCTTT CASSQITYRATEAFF
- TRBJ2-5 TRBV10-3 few TGTGCCATCAGTGAGGGGGCGGCAGAGACCCAGTACTTC CAISEGAAETQYF
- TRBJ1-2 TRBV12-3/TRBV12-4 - TGTGCCAGCAGTCAGACAGCGTTGGGTGGCTACACCTTC CASSQTALGGYTF
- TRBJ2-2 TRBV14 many TGTGCCAGCAGCCGACAACAGGGTTTCGGGGAGCTGTTTTTT CASSRQQGFGELFF
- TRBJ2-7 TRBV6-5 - TGTGCCAGCTACGGACCGGGGGAGCAGTACTTC CASYGPGEQYF
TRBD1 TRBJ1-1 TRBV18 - TGTGCCAGCTCACCACTAGGGACAGGGGGTAACACTGAAGCTTTCTTT CASSPLGTGGNTEAFF
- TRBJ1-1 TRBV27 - TGTGCCAGCAGTTTAGACGGGTCGAGCCCAGGAAACACTGAAGCTTTCTTT CASSLDGSSPGNTEAFF
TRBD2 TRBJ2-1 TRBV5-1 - TGCGCCAGCAGCGAAACTAGCGGGGGCTACAATGAGCAGTTCTTC CASSETSGGYNEQFF
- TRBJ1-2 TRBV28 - TGTGCCAGCAGTGCCGGGGCCCTTTATGGCTACACCTTC CASSAGALYGYTF
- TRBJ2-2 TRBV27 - TGTGCCAGCAGTCCTTGGGGAGGTTTTACCGGGGAGCTGTTTTTT CASSPWGGFTGELFF
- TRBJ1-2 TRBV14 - TGTGCCAGCAGCCCTGGAGGGAACTATGGCTACACCTTC CASSPGGNYGYTF
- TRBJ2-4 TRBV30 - TGTGCCTGGAGTTGGAGAGGACTTCTGGGCAAAAACATTCAGTACTTC CAWSWRGLLGKNIQYF
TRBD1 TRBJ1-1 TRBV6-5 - TGTGCCAGCAGTTACGCCGGACAGGGAAACACTGAAGCTTTCTTT CASSYAGQGNTEAFF
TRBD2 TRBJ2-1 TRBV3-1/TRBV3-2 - TGTGCCAGCAGCCAAGTGGCTAGCGGGGGGCACAGGAATGAGCAGTTCTTC CASSQVASGGHRNEQFF
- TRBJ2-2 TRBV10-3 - TGTGCCATCAGTGAGCCACTCGGTAACACCGGGGAGCTGTTTTTT CAISEPLGNTGELFF
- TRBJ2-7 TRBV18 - TGTGCCAGCTCACCAGTTTCCAGGGCCCACGAGCAGTACTTC CASSPVSRAHEQYF
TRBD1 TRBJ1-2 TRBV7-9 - TGTGCCAGCAGCCCCGACAGGGAGGTTCCCTACACCTTC CASSPDREVPYTF